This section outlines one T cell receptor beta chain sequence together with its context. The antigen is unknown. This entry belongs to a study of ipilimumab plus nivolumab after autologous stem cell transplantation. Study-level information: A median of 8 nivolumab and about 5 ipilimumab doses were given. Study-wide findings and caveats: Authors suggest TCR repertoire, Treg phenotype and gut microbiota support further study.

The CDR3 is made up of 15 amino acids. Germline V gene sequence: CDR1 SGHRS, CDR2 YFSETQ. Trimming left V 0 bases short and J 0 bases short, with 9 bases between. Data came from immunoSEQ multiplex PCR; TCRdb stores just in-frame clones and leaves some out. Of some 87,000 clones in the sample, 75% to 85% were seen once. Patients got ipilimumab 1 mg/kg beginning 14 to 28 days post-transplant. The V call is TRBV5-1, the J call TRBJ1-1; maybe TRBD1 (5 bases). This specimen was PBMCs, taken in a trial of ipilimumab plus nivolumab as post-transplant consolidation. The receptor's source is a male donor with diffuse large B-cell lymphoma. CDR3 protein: CASSLDGGMNTEAFF. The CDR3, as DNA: TGCGCCAGCAGCTTGGATGGGGGAATGAACACTGAAGCTTTCTTT.